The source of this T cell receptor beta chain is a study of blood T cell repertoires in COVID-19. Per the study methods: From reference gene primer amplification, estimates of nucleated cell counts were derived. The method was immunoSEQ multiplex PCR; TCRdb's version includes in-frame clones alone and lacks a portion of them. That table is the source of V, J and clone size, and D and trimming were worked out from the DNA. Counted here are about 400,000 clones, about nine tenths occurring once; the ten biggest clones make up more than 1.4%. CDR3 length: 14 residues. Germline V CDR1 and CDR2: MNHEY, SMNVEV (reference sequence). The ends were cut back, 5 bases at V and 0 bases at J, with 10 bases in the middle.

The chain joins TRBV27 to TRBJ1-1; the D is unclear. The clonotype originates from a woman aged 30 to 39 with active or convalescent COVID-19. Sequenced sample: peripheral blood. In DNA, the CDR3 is TGTGCCAGCAGTGCGAATCTTTTGAACACTGAAGCTTTCTTT. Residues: CASSANLLNTEAFF.